The clone carrying this T cell receptor (beta chain) was counted ten times or more. Its antigen is as yet unknown. Deletions cut 6 bases from V and 2 bases from J, with 10 bases between. Germline V lookup: CDR1 SNHLY, CDR2 FYNNEI. This CDR3 has 13 residues. This sample is part of a study of T-cell memory formation after mild COVID-19. Study at large: Clusters of TCRs were largely donor specific. Findings and limits, study-wide: The study detected some responding clones in pre-infection memory, suggesting cross-reactive memory joined.

TCRdb re-analysed the 5' RACE reads in MiXCR, keeping a single row per CDR3 protein. The sample carries roughly 600,000 distinct CDR3 sequences, 18% recorded once. The material sequenced was PBMCs or a T cell subset sorted from them (not recorded which). This receptor was taken from an adult woman who had mild COVID-19 (a few samples of this study predate the infection). Cell type and time point are not known. The genes are TRBV2 and TRBJ2-5; a weak D match, TRBD2 (6 bases). As DNA, the CDR3 is TGTGCCAGCAGGTCCGGGAGTCAAGAGACCCAGTACTTC. It translates to CASRSGSQETQYF.